Below are 32 T cell receptor beta chains sequenced from a single sample in a study of blood T cell repertoires in COVID-19. Data came from immunoSEQ multiplex PCR; TCRdb stores just in-frame clones and leaves some out. The sample carries some 120,000 clones, about 82% recorded once. The sample comprised peripheral blood. These receptors were taken from a human donor in a cohort sampled during active COVID-19.

The chain uses TRBV11-2 and TRBJ2-5; tentatively, D is TRBD2 (5 bases). Germline V gives CDR1 SGHAT, CDR2 FQNNGV. Trimming pared 4 bases from V and 4 bases from J, leaving 13 bases between. CDR3 length equals 14 residues. The CDR3 DNA reads as TGTGCCAGCAGCTCCCTAGCAGACGGAGAGACCCAGTACTTC. Translating it yields CASSSLADGETQYF.

The chain couples TRBV9 to TRBJ2-7; no clear D. From germline, CDR1 is SGDLS and CDR2 YYNGEE. V gave up 2 bases and J gave up 5 bases, with 11 bases separating them. The CDR3 runs 13 residues. This CDR3 reads CASSVGALNEQYF. CDR3 coding DNA: TGTGCCAGCAGCGTGGGCGCCCTCAACGAGCAGTACTTC. Based on the CDR3 plus reference TRBV9 and TRBJ2-7, the full variable domain is DSGVTQTPKHLITATGQRVTLRCSPRSGDLSVYWYQQSLDQGLQFLIQYYNGEERAKGNILERFSAQQFPDLHSELNLSSLELGDSALYFCASSVGALNEQYFGPGTRLTVT.

The sample holds one count of this clone. The V gene is TRBV4-1, the J gene TRBJ1-5; 9 nucleotides align to TRBD1. Germline V gives CDR1 MGHRA, CDR2 YSYEKL. This CDR3 region has 14 residues. The trim removed 3 bases at V and 5 bases at J, leaving 2 bases unmatched. The CDR3 loop reads CASSHDRGYQPQHF. The CDR3, as DNA: TGCGCCAGCAGCCATGACAGGGGGTATCAGCCCCAGCATTTT.

The CDR3 bases are TGCGCCAGCAGCAGGGGACTAGACTACAATGAGCAGTTCTTC. Translating it yields CASSRGLDYNEQFF. This rearrangement joins TRBV5-1 to TRBJ2-1, with TRBD2 matching 8 bases. Looked up from germline, CDR1 is SGHRS and CDR2 is YFSETQ. The CDR3 length is 14 residues. Unmatched junction bases numbered 3, after V lost 4 bases and J lost 3 bases. Filled out from reference TRBV5-1 and TRBJ2-1, the complete variable domain reads KAGVTQTPRYLIKTRGQQVTLSCSPISGHRSVSWYQQTPGQGLQFLFEYFSETQRNKGNFPGRFSGRQFSNSRSEMNVSTLELGDSALYLCASSRGLDYNEQFFGPGTRLTVL.

This rearrangement joins TRBV5-8 to TRBJ1-1; 8 bases align to TRBD1. The CDR3 has 17 residues. V gave up 9 bases and J gave up 0 bases; unmatched junction bases: 16. The germline V gene encodes CDR1 SGHTS and CDR2 YDEGEE. CDR3 region: CATLPLMDRAMNTEAFF. In DNA form, the CDR3 reads TGTGCCACCCTACCCCTAATGGACAGGGCGATGAACACTGAAGCTTTCTTT.

V gene TRBV28 combines with J gene TRBJ2-7; D unclear. Trimming removed 6 bases at V and 5 bases at J, with 5 bases between. Germline V gene sequence: CDR1 MDHEN, CDR2 SYDVKM. This CDR3 has 10 amino acids. DNA for the CDR3: TGTGCCAGCAGGGCCCACGAGCAGTACTTC. It encodes CASRAHEQYF.

The genes are TRBV4-3 and TRBJ1-3, with D tentatively TRBD1 (5 bases). V lost 0 bases, J lost 3 bases, and 15 bases lay in between. The germline V gene has CDR1 LGHNA and CDR2 YSLEER. The CDR3 has 17 amino acids. The CDR3 loop reads CASSQDRSGSYGNTIYF. The CDR3 DNA reads as TGCGCCAGCAGCCAAGATAGGTCAGGGTCGTATGGAAACACCATATATTTT.

This clone was observed once. The V call is TRBV27, the J call TRBJ2-3, with D unresolved. The CDR3 runs to 15 residues. Between the trimmed V and J ends, which lost 0 bases and 1 base, there was a span of 8 bases. CDR1 and CDR2 from the germline V gene are MNHEY and SMNVEV (reference sequence). CDR3 protein: CASSLSRVGTDTQYF. The CDR3 nucleotides are TGTGCCAGCAGTTTATCTCGGGTAGGCACAGATACGCAGTATTTT.

The chain links TRBV11-3 to TRBJ2-1; no clear D. The ends were cut back, 7 bases at V and 0 bases at J, with 16 bases in the middle. The germline V gene encodes CDR1 SGHNT and CDR2 YENEEA. CDR3 size: 16 residues. The CDR3 sequence is CASNRHSGGSYNEQFF. The CDR3 coding sequence is TGTGCCAGCAACCGACACTCCGGTGGCTCCTACAATGAGCAGTTCTTC.

This rearrangement joins TRBV18 to TRBJ1-2; D is uncertain. This CDR3 comprises 13 residues. Germline CDR1 is KGHSH and CDR2 is LQKENI. Trimming shortened V by 2 bases and J by 1 base, and 5 bases separated the two germline ends. The CDR3 sequence: CASSPSDNYGYTF. CDR3 nucleotide sequence: TGTGCCAGCTCACCAAGCGATAACTATGGCTACACCTTC.

For the CDR3, the DNA is TGTGCCAGCAGCTTACAACAGGGGTTGAGTGAAAAACTGTTTTTT. Amino acids: CASSLQQGLSEKLFF. The J gene is TRBJ1-4, the V gene TRBV11-2; 7 nucleotides agree with TRBD1. Germline V gene lookup returns CDR1 SGHAT and CDR2 FQNNGV. Losses at the gene ends were 2 bases for V and 7 bases for J; bases not matched to a gene: 7. The CDR3 spans 15 residues.

The rearrangement links TRBV7-3 to TRBJ1-6; D might be TRBD1 (5 bases). Germline CDR1 reads SGHTA; CDR2 reads FQGTGA. The CDR3 consists of 15 residues. V was cut by 0 bases and J by 12 bases, with 15 bases left in between. The CDR3 DNA is TGTGCCAGCAGCTTAACGTCCGGGGACTTGGTACCCCTCCACTTT. Translating gives CASSLTSGDLVPLHF.

As DNA, the CDR3 is TGTGCCAGCAGCCCTCGGGGGGGCCCCGTCCTTAATTCACCCCTCCACTTT. Amino acids: CASSPRGGPVLNSPLHF. This chain joins TRBV27 and TRBJ1-6; a weak D match, TRBD1 (6 bases). V lost 6 bases and J lost 6, with 21 bases in between. Germline V gene data show CDR1 as MNHEY and CDR2 as SMNVEV (reference sequence). The CDR3 runs to 17 residues.

The rearrangement links TRBV28 to TRBJ2-7, with TRBD1 as a possible D gene (6 bases). The germline V and J ends were trimmed by 5 bases and 1 base, with 15 bases remaining between them. The germline gives CDR1 MDHEN, CDR2 SYDVKM. This CDR3 is 15 amino acids long. The CDR3: CASSTNRAVSYEQYF. CDR3 nucleotide sequence: TGTGCCAGCAGTACAAACAGGGCTGTATCCTACGAGCAGTACTTC.

The chain is built from TRBV11-3 and TRBJ2-7; weak D call: TRBD1 (7 bases). Germline V gives CDR1 SGHNT, CDR2 YENEEA. The CDR3 sequence is 17 residues long. The V gene lost 2 bases and the J gene lost 6 bases, with 23 bases spanning the gap. The CDR3 DNA sequence: TGTGCCAGCAGCTTACTGGTGACAGGGAACCAGGAGGGCGAGCAGTACTTC. This sequence encodes CASSLLVTGNQEGEQYF.

The genes are TRBV4-3 and TRBJ2-1, with 12 bases aligning to TRBD2. Germline values: CDR1 LGHNA, CDR2 YSLEER. V lost 5 bases and J lost 0; bases outside the gene matches: 8. CDR3 length: 18 residues. The CDR3 nucleotides read TGCGCCAGCAGCGGGACTAGCGGGCCGAGCCGCTCCTACAATGAGCAGTTCTTC. Protein product: CASSGTSGPSRSYNEQFF.

V and J are TRBV27 and TRBJ2-2; 9 positions match TRBD2. With V trimmed by 5 bases and J by 1 base, 5 bases remained unmatched. Germline CDR1 MNHEY, CDR2 SMNVEV (reference sequence). The CDR3 is made up of 16 amino acids. The CDR3, as DNA: TGTGCCAGCAGTCTCCGGACTAGCGTGAACACCGGGGAGCTGTTTTTT. Protein sequence: CASSLRTSVNTGELFF.

The chain uses TRBV10-1 and TRBJ2-3; 9 bases are shared with TRBD2. Trimming at V came to 2 bases and at J to 3 bases, leaving 3 bases not matched to a gene. Germline V gene sequence: CDR1 WNHNN, CDR2 SYGVQD (reference sequence). The CDR3 runs 15 residues. The CDR3 here is CASSEIAGATDTQYF. The CDR3 bases are TGCGCCAGCAGTGAGATAGCGGGAGCAACAGATACGCAGTATTTT.

J is TRBJ2-7 and V is TRBV29-1; TRBD1 aligns across 9 bases. The germline V gene encodes CDR1 SQVTM and CDR2 ANQGSEA. Trimming at V came to 7 bases and at J to 0 bases, leaving 10 bases not matched to a gene. CDR3 length equals 15 residues. CDR3 DNA: TGCAGCGGCTCAGGCGGGACAGGGAGCTCCTACGAGCAGTACTTC. It encodes CSGSGGTGSSYEQYF.

This clone has just one count. The chain uses TRBV5-5 and TRBJ1-2; D might be TRBD1 (5 bases). Trimming took 3 bases from V and 4 from J, leaving 13 bases between them. The CDR3 totals 14 residues. Looked up from germline, CDR1 is SGHKS and CDR2 is YYEKEE (reference sequence). CDR3 nucleotides: TGTGCCAGCAGCTCCAGGGTTTCTCGCTATGGCTACACCTTC. Amino acid sequence: CASSSRVSRYGYTF.

This clone was recorded at least ten times. The V gene is TRBV7-6, the J gene TRBJ2-1, with 7 bases identical to TRBD2. V lost 1 base, J lost 7 bases, and 7 bases stayed unmatched. The CDR3 covers 15 residues. Germline lookup yields CDR1 SGHVS and CDR2 FNYEAQ. The CDR3, as DNA: TGTGCCAGCAGCTTAGGGGGGACTAACTCTAATGAGCAGTTCTTC. It specifies CASSLGGTNSNEQFF.

The J gene is TRBJ2-3, the V gene TRBV5-1; D may be TRBD2 (6 bases). The ends were cut back, 0 bases at V and 4 bases at J, with 9 bases in the middle. The CDR3 totals 14 residues. Germline V CDR1 and CDR2: SGHRS, YFSETQ. The CDR3 nucleotides are TGCGCCAGCAGCTTGGGCGGGACGTCAGATACGCAGTATTTT. Translation gives CASSLGGTSDTQYF.

V gene TRBV4-1 combines with J gene TRBJ2-1; 11 bases align to TRBD2. Germline V lookup: CDR1 MGHRA, CDR2 YSYEKL. V shed 4 bases, J shed 9 bases, and the junction held 14 bases outside the gene matches. The CDR3 loop spans 17 amino acids. The CDR3 DNA follows: TGCGCCAGCAGCCCCGGAGGGCCACTAGCGGGAGATAGTGAGCAGTTCTTC. Amino acids: CASSPGGPLAGDSEQFF.

The gene calls are TRBV7-2 and TRBJ2-4, with unresolved D. From germline, CDR1 is SGHTA and CDR2 FQGNSA. V lost 8 bases and J lost 8, with 10 bases in between. The CDR3 length is 11 residues. The CDR3 DNA reads as TGTGCCAGCTCCCCCGGGTACATTCAGTACTTC. Protein sequence: CASSPGYIQYF. The entire variable domain, with the rest obtained from reference TRBV7-2 and TRBJ2-4, is as follows: GAGVSQSPSNKVTEKGKDVELRCDPISGHTALYWYRQSLGQGLEFLIYFQGNSAPDKSGLPSDRFSAERTGGSVSTLTIQRTQQEDSAVYLCASSPGYIQYFGAGTRLSVL.

The chain uses TRBV4-3 and TRBJ1-1, with D possibly TRBD1 on 6 matching bases. V shed 0 bases and J shed 2 bases, with 7 bases lying between them. The CDR3 sequence is 14 residues long. Germline V gene lookup returns CDR1 LGHNA and CDR2 YSLEER. The chain's CDR3 is CASSQEQGNTEAFF. The CDR3 DNA follows: TGCGCCAGCAGCCAAGAACAGGGAAACACTGAAGCTTTCTTT.

This clone has only one observation. CDR3 in DNA: TGTGCCAGCAGTTACGGGGGCCCAGATACGCAGTATTTT. Protein product: CASSYGGPDTQYF. The chain joins TRBV6-2 or TRBV6-3 to TRBJ2-3; D might be TRBD1 (6 bases). This CDR3 is 13 amino acids long. CDR1 is MNHEY, CDR2 SVGEGT, per germline. V was pared by 2 bases and J by 4 bases, with 7 bases between.

V gene TRBV30 combines with J gene TRBJ1-2; 7 positions agree with TRBD1. Germline assignment: CDR1 GTSNPN and CDR2 SVGIG (reference sequence). The CDR3 is 16 residues long. Trimming cost V 0 bases and J 2 bases; bases outside gene matches: 9. Written as DNA, the CDR3 is TGTGCCTGGAGTGTCGGGACAGAAATCTCCAACTATGGCTACACCTTC. As protein: CAWSVGTEISNYGYTF.

The genes are TRBV3-1 (or the pseudogene TRBV3-2) and TRBJ2-1; 9 bases line up with TRBD2. Germline CDR1 is LGHDT and CDR2 is YNNKEL (reference sequence). CDR3 length: 14 amino acids. Germline trimming cut 3 bases from V and 10 bases from J; bases unmatched to any gene: 7. Here the CDR3 reads CASSQGTSRYEQFF. In DNA, the CDR3 is TGTGCCAGCAGCCAGGGGACTAGCCGATACGAGCAGTTCTTC.

J is TRBJ2-6 and V is TRBV4-1; weak D call: TRBD1 (6 bases). V was clipped by 0 bases and J by 0 bases, with 15 bases between them. The CDR3 runs 19 residues. Germline-derived CDR1 and CDR2 are MGHRA and YSYEKL. CDR3: CASSQDGGQLSSGANVLTF. CDR3 DNA: TGCGCCAGCAGCCAAGATGGCGGACAGCTAAGCTCTGGGGCCAACGTCCTGACTTTC.

J is TRBJ1-4 and V is TRBV5-1; 9 nucleotides align to TRBD1. The CDR3 is 15 amino acids. Per the germline V gene, CDR1 is SGHRS and CDR2 is YFSETQ. Trimming took 1 base from V and 5 from J; bases not matched to a gene: 3. For the CDR3, the DNA is TGCGCCAGCAGCTTGTCCGGGACAGGGAATGAAAAACTGTTTTTT. The encoded protein is CASSLSGTGNEKLFF.

The CDR3 spells CASSFIVDYEQYF. CDR3 DNA sequence: TGCGCCAGCAGTTTCATCGTAGATTACGAGCAGTACTTC. The chain is built from TRBV5-1 and TRBJ2-7; D gene ambiguous. Germline CDR1 is SGHRS and CDR2 is YFSETQ. The germline V and J ends were trimmed by 5 bases and 4 bases, with 13 bases remaining between them. The CDR3 runs 13 residues. The variable domain in full, completed from reference TRBV5-1 and TRBJ2-7, reads KAGVTQTPRYLIKTRGQQVTLSCSPISGHRSVSWYQQTPGQGLQFLFEYFSETQRNKGNFPGRFSGRQFSNSRSEMNVSTLELGDSALYLCASSFIVDYEQYFGPGTRLTVT.

The V call is TRBV27, the J call TRBJ2-7; D not resolved. CDR3 length: 14 amino acids. The V end lost 3 bases, the J end lost 3 bases, and 12 bases lay between the germline ends. CDR1 MNHEY and CDR2 SMNVEV come from the germline V gene (reference sequence). CDR3 bases: TGTGCCAGCAGTTTCAACCCAGGTGTCTACGAGCAGTACTTC. Residues: CASSFNPGVYEQYF.